This TCR beta chain was obtained from a study of T cell responses to AZD1222 COVID-19 vaccine (dated by TCRdb to the early 2020s). Some background on the complete study: TCR sequencing was performed for about 250 trial participants, of whom about 200 were given two doses of AZD1222 and around 25 were given two doses of MenACWY control vaccine. Trial participants were enrolled by age into 18-55, 56-69 and 70-plus year subgroups, with roughly 160, 29 and 62 TCR-sequenced participants respectively. Points the paper makes about the study in general: Most participants were white British and females outnumbered males, and the authors suggested that clonal diversity may have been underestimated. Only a handful of AZD1222 recipients were SARS-CoV-2 seropositive at baseline, limiting conclusions about previously exposed vaccinees. Reportedly, almost half of the unique spike-specific TCRs recognized epitopes lying outside the regions that are mutated in the B.1.351 and B.1.1.7 variants. In the small 56-69-year group, the increase in depth fell short of significance, most likely because of low power. Spike-specific TCR breadth and depth rose significantly after two AZD1222 doses compared with day 0 and with MenACWY recipients. The whole spike protein was spanned by vaccine-associated CD4 TCRs, and dominant responses were seen in regions 160-218 and 743-854. Because no day 14 peak-response samples were available, the repertoires could be characterized only after the peak T cell response.

Note on this clone: What this receptor recognizes is not known. No base-level quality is on record; no much larger clone is a single base apart.

Including cysteine and phenylalanine, the CDR3 has 14 amino acids. Only the CDR3 region is kept as DNA, spanning 42 bases read in frame from base 1. Germline trimming: 1 base from V, 4 bases from J; junction bases outside gene matches: 2. According to the germline V gene (reference sequence), CDR1 reads LGHDT and CDR2 reads YNNKEL. The sample's time point label is to be understood as: about 28 days (+/-7) after the second vaccine dose. Because spike-specific TCR depth and breadth did not differ between the two schedules, AZD1222 recipients who got a second dose at roughly 4 weeks were pooled with those who got a second dose at roughly 12 weeks. The vaccinee samples were drawn from two UK trials, COV001 and COV002, one of which was a single-blind randomized controlled phase 2/3 trial testing AZD1222 (ChAdOx1 nCoV-19) in healthy adults. For TCRbeta chain sequencing, PBMC samples from trial participants were taken at day 0 and at day 28 after the second dose.

The CDR3 regions of human TCRbeta chains were subjected to immunosequencing. For the original study's pipeline: TCRs in the repertoires were compared against a reference library of SARS-CoV-2-specific TCRs that had been generated with the MIRA antigen-specificity platform. Breadth meant the fraction of unique TCRs that were SARS-CoV-2-associated, whereas depth meant the fraction of total T cells that were SARS-CoV-2-associated. Using the MIRA data, every spike-specific TCR was mapped to the spike region that the TCR reacted to and assigned to either a CD4 or a CD8 class. Log10-transformed breadth and depth values were compared by one-way ANOVA with Sidak's multiple comparisons tests. TCRdb stores this immuneACCESS table with in-frame sequences only. Part of the clones is absent; in the studies checked, under half of the shortfall reflects unresolved V genes, and no reason is known for the rest. V and J calls and clone size are copied from that table; D and trimming were computed from the DNA. In all, the sample holds approximately 270,000 clones, and approximately 94% of those were seen once. The ten largest make up around 0.58% of the sample.

The chain joins TRBV3-1 (or the pseudogene TRBV3-2) to TRBJ2-3, with 7 bases in between that match TRBD2. This TCR derives from an adult who received the AZD1222 COVID-19 vaccine. Sample: peripheral blood, taken 28 days after the second AZD1222 dose. The DNA sequence is as follows: TGTGCCAGCAGCCAAGGCACTAGCGCAGATACGCAGTATTTT. Its translation reads: CASSQGTSADTQYF.